What follows describes a single TCR beta chain. Its antigen is still unknown. Profiled with immunoSEQ multiplex PCR; TCRdb holds only in-frame clones, not every one. In the table there are 90,000 to 130,000 clones, 90% of which are singletons. This sample is part of a study of Tregs in tolerant kidney transplant recipients. Findings and caveats of the study: For some patients, primers changed over time, blocking nucleotide-level comparison.

This sequence originates from a human donor who received a combined kidney and bone marrow transplant. The specimen comprised CD4+ T cells from blood, sampled before the transplant.

The CDR3 coding sequence is TGTGCCAGCAGAACCGGACAGGGGGCTAACTATGGCTACACCTTC. Its protein is CASRTGQGANYGYTF. V and J are TRBV6-1 and TRBJ1-2, with 10 bases identical to TRBD1. V dropped 6 bases and J dropped 0; count of bases not matched to a gene: 4. Germline assignment: CDR1 MNHNS and CDR2 SASEGT. CDR3 length: 15 residues.